Listed below are T cell receptor beta chains from one sample, sequenced in a study of Graves' ophthalmopathy and Graves' hyperthyroidism. MiXCR, run by TCRdb on the multiplex PCR reads, gives a single entry per CDR3 protein. In the table there are roughly 420,000 distinct CDR3 sequences, over 20% of which are singletons. Sequenced sample: peripheral blood. The receptors were sampled from a woman aged 18-30 years with stable Graves' hyperthyroidism. The CDR3 runs from the conserved cysteine through the conserved F or W. The D gene is left open where the match is weak. The listing skips clone size in some rows; elsewhere it reads once, few, many or a size class.

v_call	clone_size	j_call	d_call	cdr3_nt	cdr3_aa
TRBV12-3/TRBV12-4	many	TRBJ2-5	-	TGTGCCAGCAGTTTAAACAGTCAAGAGACCCAGTACTTC	CASSLNSQETQYF
TRBV14	many	TRBJ2-7	-	TGTGCCAGCAGCCAACTCAGGGGTGGGGAGCAGTACTTC	CASSQLRGGEQYF
TRBV28	many	TRBJ1-2	-	TGTGCCAGCAAGGATAATGGGGGGCGCGGCTATGGCTACACCTTC	CASKDNGGRGYGYTF
TRBV30	many	TRBJ2-7	TRBD2	TGTGCCTGGAGTGTCGAGGCGGGCGGGAGTCGGCAGTACTTC	CAWSVEAGGSRQYF
TRBV20-1	few	TRBJ2-1	TRBD2	TGCAGTGCTAGAGATGTCCTAGCGGGAGATAGGAATGAGCAGTTCTTC	CSARDVLAGDRNEQFF
TRBV12-3/TRBV12-4	many	TRBJ1-1	-	TGTGCCACCGGGGTGGGGACTGAAGCTTTCTTT	CATGVGTEAFF
TRBV15	few	TRBJ1-1	-	TGTGCCACCAGCAACGTACGGGGTGGCGGCACTGAAGCTTTCTTT	CATSNVRGGGTEAFF
TRBV12-3/TRBV12-4	-	TRBJ1-2	-	TGTGCCAGCAGTTTCGGGTTCACCGGGGGTTCTGGCTACACCTTC	CASSFGFTGGSGYTF
TRBV10-3	many	TRBJ1-2	TRBD1	TGTGCCATCAGTGAGTCGACAGGGGACTATGGCTACACCTTC	CAISESTGDYGYTF
TRBV27	-	TRBJ1-1	-	TGTGCCAGCAGTTTATTTGGAGCTTTCTTT	CASSLFGAFF
TRBV7-6	-	TRBJ2-5	TRBD2	TGTGCCAGCAGCTTCACTAGGCTAGCGGGTGTCAGAGAGACCCAGTACTTC	CASSFTRLAGVRETQYF
TRBV7-2	many	TRBJ1-1	-	TGTGCCAGCACCAAATATCTGAACACTGAAGCTTTCTTT	CASTKYLNTEAFF
TRBV7-3	many	TRBJ1-1	-	TGTGCCAGCAGCCGCGTGGGGGGTCGGGTGAACACTGAAGCTTTCTTT	CASSRVGGRVNTEAFF
TRBV7-3	many	TRBJ2-2	-	TGTGCCAGCGGGCAGGGGCTCGGTGGCGGGGAGCTGTTTTTT	CASGQGLGGGELFF
TRBV11-2	many	TRBJ2-5	TRBD1	TGTGCCAGCAGCTACAGGGGTGGGGGAGAGACCCAGTACTTC	CASSYRGGGETQYF
TRBV15	-	TRBJ2-5	-	TGTGCCACCAGCAGAATCGGACACGCCCAAGAGACCCAGTACTTC	CATSRIGHAQETQYF
TRBV12-3/TRBV12-4	many	TRBJ1-5	TRBD1	TGTGCCAGCTCCGGGGAACAGGGGACCCAGCATTTT	CASSGEQGTQHF
TRBV27	many	TRBJ2-2	TRBD1	TGTGCCAGCCAGACAGGGACGAACACCGGGGAGCTGTTTTTT	CASQTGTNTGELFF
TRBV28	many	TRBJ1-5	-	TGTGCCAGCAGCTCCGCCGGAGAAGGGTTAAGTCAGCCCCAGCATTTT	CASSSAGEGLSQPQHF
TRBV6-5	many	TRBJ2-7	-	TGTGCCAGCAGTTATCGGAATTCCGTCGGTTCCTACGAGCAGTACTTC	CASSYRNSVGSYEQYF
TRBV19	many	TRBJ1-5	-	TGTGCCACCCGGGACAACAATCAGCCCCAGCATTTT	CATRDNNQPQHF
TRBV2	-	TRBJ2-5	TRBD1	TGTGCCAGCCCCGGACAGGGGAAAATGGAGACCCAGTACTTC	CASPGQGKMETQYF
TRBV5-1	many	TRBJ2-2	-	TGCGCCAGCAGCTTGGACCTTCGGGGCGGGGAGCTGTTTTTT	CASSLDLRGGELFF
TRBV7-2	many	TRBJ2-7	-	TGTGCCAGCAGCTTCCGCGGGGCCTCCTACGAGCAGTACTTC	CASSFRGASYEQYF
TRBV5-8	-	TRBJ2-1	-	TGTGCCAGCAGTGGAGGGACCCACTACAATGAGCAGTTCTTC	CASSGGTHYNEQFF
TRBV20-1	many	TRBJ2-5	TRBD2	TGCAGTGCCGATCCCTTAAGCGGGGGGGCCCAAGAGACCCAGTACTTC	CSADPLSGGAQETQYF
TRBV7-2	-	TRBJ2-7	-	TGTGCCAGCAGCAACGGGCCCCAGCAGTACTTC	CASSNGPQQYF
TRBV13	-	TRBJ2-7	-	TGTGCCAGCAGCTACGCCTCTGACGAGCAGTACTTC	CASSYASDEQYF
TRBV6-5	many	TRBJ2-5	-	TGTGCCAGCGGCTGGGAGTTACAAGAGACCCAGTACTTC	CASGWELQETQYF
TRBV4-2	many	TRBJ1-2	-	TGTGCCAGCAGCCCTAGGGCAGGGAGCTATGGCTACACCTTC	CASSPRAGSYGYTF
TRBV20-1	many	TRBJ2-3	TRBD2	TGCAGTGCTAGTGGACTAGCGGGCACAGATACGCAGTATTTT	CSASGLAGTDTQYF
TRBV29-1	-	TRBJ2-7	TRBD2	TGCAGCGTTGAAATGGCGGGAGTTCCCTACGAGCAGTACTTC	CSVEMAGVPYEQYF
TRBV7-3	-	TRBJ1-3	TRBD1	TGTGCCAGCAGCAGAAACACAGGGGCCTCTGGAAACACCATATATTTT	CASSRNTGASGNTIYF
TRBV7-9	many	TRBJ2-7	TRBD1	TGTGCCAGCAGCCAATACAGGGGGTTGGTAGACGAGCAGTACTTC	CASSQYRGLVDEQYF
TRBV11-2	many	TRBJ2-7	-	TGTGCCAGCAGCCACCCAGTATACAGGACTAAAAAATACGAGCAGTACTTC	CASSHPVYRTKKYEQYF
TRBV12-3/TRBV12-4	many	TRBJ2-7	-	TGTGCCAGCAGCCGCAGGATGGGGTCCTACGAGCAGTACTTC	CASSRRMGSYEQYF
TRBV30	many	TRBJ1-2	TRBD1	TGTGCCTGGGAGGGACAGGGGGAAGGGGACCTCTATGGCTACACCTTC	CAWEGQGEGDLYGYTF
TRBV24-1	-	TRBJ2-6	-	TGTGCCACCAGCGCTCCCCAGGGAACTGGCGGGGCCAACGTCCTGACTTTC	CATSAPQGTGGANVLTF
TRBV28	-	TRBJ1-5	-	TGTGCCAGCAGTTTCCGCACCCATCAGCCCCAGCATTTT	CASSFRTHQPQHF
TRBV10-3	many	TRBJ2-7	TRBD1	TGTGCCATCAGACGGGGACAGGGGTCCGAGCAGTACTTC	CAIRRGQGSEQYF
TRBV12-3/TRBV12-4	-	TRBJ2-7	-	TGTGCCAGCAGTCTAGGTGGGGGCTGGGAGCAGTACTTC	CASSLGGGWEQYF
TRBV12-3/TRBV12-4	many	TRBJ2-5	-	TGTGCCAGCAGTCGGGCCTGGGGGAAGACCCAGTACTTC	CASSRAWGKTQYF
TRBV28	few	TRBJ1-1	-	TGTGCCAGCAGTTTGGGCAGCCGAATCTTGAACACTGAAGCTTTCTTT	CASSLGSRILNTEAFF
TRBV29-1	many	TRBJ1-5	-	TGCAGCGCCGAGACCGGGGATAGCAATCAGCCCCAGCATTTT	CSAETGDSNQPQHF
TRBV6-1	many	TRBJ2-5	-	TGTGCCAGCAGCCGTCGGCGGGACAACCAAGAGACCCAGTACTTC	CASSRRRDNQETQYF
TRBV24-1	few	TRBJ2-2	-	TGTGCCACCAGTGATTCGCCCGCCGCGACAGCCAACACCGGGGAGCCGTTTTTT	CATSDSPAATANTGEPFF
TRBV19	-	TRBJ1-5	-	TGTGCCAGTAGTATAGAGCTCGGGGGACCTAATCAGCCCCAGCATTTT	CASSIELGGPNQPQHF
TRBV28	-	TRBJ2-7	-	TGTGCCAGTAGTCCCGGACCGCCTGGCTACGAGCAGTACTTC	CASSPGPPGYEQYF
TRBV20-1	many	TRBJ1-1	TRBD1	TGCAGTGCTATCCCTCTACAGGGGGCGCACACTGAAGCTTTCTTT	CSAIPLQGAHTEAFF
TRBV5-1	many	TRBJ2-7	-	TGCGCCAGCAGCTTGGAGAACAGGGCCTACGAGCAGTACTTC	CASSLENRAYEQYF
TRBV2	many	TRBJ2-2	TRBD2	TGTGCCAGCAAGCGGGAGAACACCGGGGAGCTGTTTTTT	CASKRENTGELFF
TRBV27	many	TRBJ2-7	-	TGTGCCAGCAGTCCCCTCCTTAGCGAGAGGGCGTCCTACGAGCAGTACTTC	CASSPLLSERASYEQYF
TRBV7-8	many	TRBJ2-7	-	TGTGCCAGCAGCCCCGACCGGGGAAAGGAGCAGTACTTC	CASSPDRGKEQYF
TRBV5-1	many	TRBJ2-3	TRBD2	TGCGCCAGCAGCTTTGGGACTAGCGGAGATACGCAGTATTTT	CASSFGTSGDTQYF